This T cell receptor beta chain is drawn from a study of T cells in Graves' hyperthyroidism and ophthalmopathy. As for the study in general: Peripheral blood sampling occurred at initial diagnosis, before any treatment.

The CDR3 regions of TCR beta were amplified from RNA transcripts. The HTBI primer set was used in a first-round RT-PCR of the TCR CDR3. TCRdb independently ran MiXCR on the multiplex PCR reads; one entry per CDR3 protein. The table has hundreds of thousands of distinct CDR3 sequences, approximately 14% seen once; the top ten hold 20% to 25%. At least ten counts were recorded for this clonotype. CDR3 size: 18 residues. CDR1 and CDR2 (germline): SGHNT, YENEEA. V gave up 5 bases and J gave up 0 bases; unmatched junction bases: 7. The sample comprised blood. The source is a woman in her twenties or thirties with Graves' hyperthyroidism. This chain connects TRBV11-3 to TRBJ2-6; 10 positions agree with TRBD2. CDR3 region: CASSQLAGKTSGANVLTF. CDR3 coding DNA: TGTGCCAGCAGCCAACTAGCGGGAAAGACCTCTGGGGCCAACGTCCTGACTTTC.